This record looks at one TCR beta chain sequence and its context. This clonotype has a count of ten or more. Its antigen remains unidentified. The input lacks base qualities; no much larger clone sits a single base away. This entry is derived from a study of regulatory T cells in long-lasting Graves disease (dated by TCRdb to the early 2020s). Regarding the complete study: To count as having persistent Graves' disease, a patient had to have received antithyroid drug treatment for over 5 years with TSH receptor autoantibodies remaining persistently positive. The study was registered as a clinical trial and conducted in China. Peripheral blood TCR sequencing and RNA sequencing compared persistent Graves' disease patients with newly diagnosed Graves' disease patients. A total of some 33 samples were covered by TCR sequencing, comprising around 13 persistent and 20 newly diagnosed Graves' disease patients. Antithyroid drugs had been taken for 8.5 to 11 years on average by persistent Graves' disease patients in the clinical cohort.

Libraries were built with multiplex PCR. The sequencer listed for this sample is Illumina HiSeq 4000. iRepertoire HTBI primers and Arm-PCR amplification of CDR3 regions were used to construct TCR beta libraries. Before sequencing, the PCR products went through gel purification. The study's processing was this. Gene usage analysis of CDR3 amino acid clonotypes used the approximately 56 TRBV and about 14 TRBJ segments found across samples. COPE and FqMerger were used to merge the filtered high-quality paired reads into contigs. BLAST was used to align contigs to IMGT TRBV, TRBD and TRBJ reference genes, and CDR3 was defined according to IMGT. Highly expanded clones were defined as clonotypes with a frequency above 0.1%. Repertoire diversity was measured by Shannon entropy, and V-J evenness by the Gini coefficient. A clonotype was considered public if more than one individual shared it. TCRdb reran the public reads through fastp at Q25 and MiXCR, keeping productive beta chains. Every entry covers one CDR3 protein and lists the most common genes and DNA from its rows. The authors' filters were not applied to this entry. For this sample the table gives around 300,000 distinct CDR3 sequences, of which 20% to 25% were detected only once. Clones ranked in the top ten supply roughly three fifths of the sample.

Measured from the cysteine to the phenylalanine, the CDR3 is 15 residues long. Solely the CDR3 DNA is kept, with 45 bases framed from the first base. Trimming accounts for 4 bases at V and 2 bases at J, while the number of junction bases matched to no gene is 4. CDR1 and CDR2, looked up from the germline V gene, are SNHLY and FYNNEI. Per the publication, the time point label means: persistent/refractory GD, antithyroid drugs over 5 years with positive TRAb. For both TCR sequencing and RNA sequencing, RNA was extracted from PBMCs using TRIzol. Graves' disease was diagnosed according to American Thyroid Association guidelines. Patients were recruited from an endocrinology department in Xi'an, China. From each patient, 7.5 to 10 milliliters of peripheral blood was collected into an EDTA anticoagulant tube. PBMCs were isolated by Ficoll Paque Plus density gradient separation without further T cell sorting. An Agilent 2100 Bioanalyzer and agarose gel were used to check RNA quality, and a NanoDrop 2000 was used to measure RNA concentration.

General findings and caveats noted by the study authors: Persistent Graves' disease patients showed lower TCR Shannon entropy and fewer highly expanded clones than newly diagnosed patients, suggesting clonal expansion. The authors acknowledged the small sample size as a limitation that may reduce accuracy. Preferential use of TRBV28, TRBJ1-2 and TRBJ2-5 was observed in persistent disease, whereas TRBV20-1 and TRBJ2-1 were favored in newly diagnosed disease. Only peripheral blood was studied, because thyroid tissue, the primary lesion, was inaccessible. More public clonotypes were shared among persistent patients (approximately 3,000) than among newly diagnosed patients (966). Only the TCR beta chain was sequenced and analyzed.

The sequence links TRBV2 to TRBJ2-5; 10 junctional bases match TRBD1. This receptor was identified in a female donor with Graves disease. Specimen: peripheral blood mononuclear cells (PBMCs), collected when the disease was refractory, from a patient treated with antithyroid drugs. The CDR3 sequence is CASSGDRGRQETQYF. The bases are TGTGCCAGCAGTGGAGACAGGGGGCGGCAAGAGACCCAGTACTTC.